This T cell receptor (beta chain) was retrieved from a study of blood T cell repertoires in COVID-19. Produced via immunoSEQ multiplex PCR; TCRdb's table is partial and in-frame only. The repertoire includes approximately 97,000 clones, 84% of them detected once, and more than 9% sits in the top ten. Germline V gene data show CDR1 as SGHTA and CDR2 as FQGTGA. The V and J ends lost 4 bases and 2 bases respectively, with 9 bases between them. The CDR3 covers 15 residues. This clonotype originated in a man aged 35 to 55 with active or convalescent COVID-19. Source material: peripheral blood. The chain combines TRBV7-3 with TRBJ2-6; the D is unclear. For the CDR3, the DNA is TGTGCCAGCAGCTATCCCCGTCCTGGGGCCAACGTCCTGACTTTC. Translating gives CASSYPRPGANVLTF.